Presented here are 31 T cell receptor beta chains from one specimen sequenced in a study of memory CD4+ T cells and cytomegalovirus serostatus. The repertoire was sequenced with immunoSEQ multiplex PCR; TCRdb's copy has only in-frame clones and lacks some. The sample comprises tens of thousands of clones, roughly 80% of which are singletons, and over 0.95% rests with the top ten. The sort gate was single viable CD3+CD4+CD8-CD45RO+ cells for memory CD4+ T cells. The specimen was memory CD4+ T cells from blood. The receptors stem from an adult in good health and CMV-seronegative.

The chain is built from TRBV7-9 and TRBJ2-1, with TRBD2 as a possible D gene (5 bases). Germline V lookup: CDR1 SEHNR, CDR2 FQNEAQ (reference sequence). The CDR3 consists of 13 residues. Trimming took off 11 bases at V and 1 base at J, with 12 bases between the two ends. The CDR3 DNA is TGTGCCTGCTGGGGAGAGTCCTACAATGAGCAGTTCTTC. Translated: CACWGESYNEQFF.

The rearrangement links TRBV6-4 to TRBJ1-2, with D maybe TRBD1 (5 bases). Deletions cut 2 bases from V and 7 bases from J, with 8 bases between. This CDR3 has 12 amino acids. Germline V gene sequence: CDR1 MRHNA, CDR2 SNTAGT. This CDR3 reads CASSDRGIGYTF. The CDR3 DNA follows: TGTGCCAGCAGTGACAGGGGTATTGGCTACACCTTC.

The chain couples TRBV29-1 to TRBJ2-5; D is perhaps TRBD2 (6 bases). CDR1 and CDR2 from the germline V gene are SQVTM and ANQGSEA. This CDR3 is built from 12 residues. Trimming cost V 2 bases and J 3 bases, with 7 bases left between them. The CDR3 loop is CSVEWREETQYF. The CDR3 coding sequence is TGCAGCGTTGAATGGAGGGAAGAGACCCAGTACTTC. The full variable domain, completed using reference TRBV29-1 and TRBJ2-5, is SAVISQKPSRDICQRGTSLTIQCQVDSQVTMMFWYRQQPGQSLTLIATANQGSEATYESGFVIDKFPISRPNLTFSTLTVSNMSPEDSSIYLCSVEWREETQYFGPGTRLLVL.

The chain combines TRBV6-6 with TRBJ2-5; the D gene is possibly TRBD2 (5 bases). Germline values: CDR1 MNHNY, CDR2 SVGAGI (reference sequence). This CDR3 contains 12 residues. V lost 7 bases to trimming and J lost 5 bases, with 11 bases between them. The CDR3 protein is CASKRTGETQYF. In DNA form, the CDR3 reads TGTGCCAGCAAAAGGACGGGGGAGACCCAGTACTTC.

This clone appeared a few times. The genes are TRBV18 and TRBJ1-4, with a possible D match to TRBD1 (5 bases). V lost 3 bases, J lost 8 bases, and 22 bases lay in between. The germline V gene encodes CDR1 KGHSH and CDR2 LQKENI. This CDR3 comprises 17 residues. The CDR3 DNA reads TGTGCCAGCTCACCTACAACGGGGGACCAGAGTGGGGAAAAACTGTTTTTT. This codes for CASSPTTGDQSGEKLFF. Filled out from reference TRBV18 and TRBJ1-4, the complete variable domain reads NAGVMQNPRHLVRRRGQEARLRCSPMKGHSHVYWYRQLPEEGLKFMVYLQKENIIDESGMPKERFSAEFPKEGPSILRIQQVVRGDSAAYFCASSPTTGDQSGEKLFFGSGTQLSVL.

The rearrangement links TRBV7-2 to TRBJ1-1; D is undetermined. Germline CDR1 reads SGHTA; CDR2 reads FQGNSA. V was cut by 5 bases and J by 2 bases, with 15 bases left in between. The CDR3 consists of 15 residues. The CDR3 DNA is TGTGCCAGCAGCCCATTACAGAGTCCTAACACTGAAGCTTTCTTT. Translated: CASSPLQSPNTEAFF.

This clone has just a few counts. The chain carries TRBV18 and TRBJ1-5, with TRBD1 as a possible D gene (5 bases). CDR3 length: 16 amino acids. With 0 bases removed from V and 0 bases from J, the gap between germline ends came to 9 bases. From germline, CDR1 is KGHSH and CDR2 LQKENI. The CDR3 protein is CASSPPLGGSNQPQHF. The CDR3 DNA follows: TGTGCCAGCTCACCACCCCTCGGGGGTAGCAATCAGCCCCAGCATTTT.

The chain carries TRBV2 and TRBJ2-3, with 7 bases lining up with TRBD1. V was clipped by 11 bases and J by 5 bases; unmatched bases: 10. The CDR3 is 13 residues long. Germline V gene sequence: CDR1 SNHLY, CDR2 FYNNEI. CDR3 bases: TGTGCCCCCCGGGACAGCAATGGAGATACGCAGTATTTT. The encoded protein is CAPRDSNGDTQYF.

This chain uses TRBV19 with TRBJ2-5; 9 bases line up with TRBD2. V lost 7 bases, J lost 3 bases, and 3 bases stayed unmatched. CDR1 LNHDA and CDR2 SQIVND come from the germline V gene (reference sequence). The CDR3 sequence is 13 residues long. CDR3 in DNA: TGTGCCAGTAAAAAGCGGGGGGAAGAGACCCAGTACTTC. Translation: CASKKRGEETQYF.

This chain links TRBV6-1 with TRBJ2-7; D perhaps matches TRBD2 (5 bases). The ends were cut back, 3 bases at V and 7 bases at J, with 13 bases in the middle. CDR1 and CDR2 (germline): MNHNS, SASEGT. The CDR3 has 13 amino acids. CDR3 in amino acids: CASSDLSGKEQYF. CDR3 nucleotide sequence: TGTGCCAGCAGTGACCTTTCGGGGAAAGAGCAGTACTTC.

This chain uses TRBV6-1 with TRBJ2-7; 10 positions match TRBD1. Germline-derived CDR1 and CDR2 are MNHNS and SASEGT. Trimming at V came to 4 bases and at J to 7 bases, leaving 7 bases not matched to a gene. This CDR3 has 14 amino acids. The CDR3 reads CASSGRQGAREQYF. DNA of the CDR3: TGTGCCAGCAGTGGGAGACAGGGGGCAAGAGAGCAGTACTTC.

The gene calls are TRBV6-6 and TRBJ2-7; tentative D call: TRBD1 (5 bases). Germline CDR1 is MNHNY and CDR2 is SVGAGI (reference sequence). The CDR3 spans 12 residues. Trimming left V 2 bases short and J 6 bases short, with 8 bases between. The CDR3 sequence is CASSYDRREQYF. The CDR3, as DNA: TGTGCCAGCAGTTACGACAGACGCGAGCAGTACTTC.

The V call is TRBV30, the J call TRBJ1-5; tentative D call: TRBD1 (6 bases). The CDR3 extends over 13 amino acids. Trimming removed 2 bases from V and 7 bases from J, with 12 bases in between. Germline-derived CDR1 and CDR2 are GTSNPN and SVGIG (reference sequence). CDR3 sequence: CAWSLGGEQPQHF. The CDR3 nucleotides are TGTGCCTGGAGTCTAGGGGGGGAACAGCCCCAGCATTTT. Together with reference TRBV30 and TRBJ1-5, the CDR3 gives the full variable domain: SQTIHQWPATLVQPVGSPLSLECTVEGTSNPNLYWYRQAAGRGLQLLFYSVGIGQISSEVPQNLSASRPQDRQFILSSKKLLLSDSGFYLCAWSLGGEQPQHFGDGTRLSIL.

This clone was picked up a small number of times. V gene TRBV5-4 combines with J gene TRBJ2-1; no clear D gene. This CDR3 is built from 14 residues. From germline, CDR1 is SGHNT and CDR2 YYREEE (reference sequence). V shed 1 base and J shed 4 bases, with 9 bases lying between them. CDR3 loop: CASSLTGPYNEQFF. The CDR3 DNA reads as TGTGCCAGCAGCTTGACGGGCCCTTACAATGAGCAGTTCTTC.

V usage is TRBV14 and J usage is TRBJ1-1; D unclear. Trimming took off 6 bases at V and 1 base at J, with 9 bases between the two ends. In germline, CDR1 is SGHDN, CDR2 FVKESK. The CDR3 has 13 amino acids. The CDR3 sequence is CASSYQPNTEAFF. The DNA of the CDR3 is TGTGCCAGCAGTTATCAACCGAACACTGAAGCTTTCTTT. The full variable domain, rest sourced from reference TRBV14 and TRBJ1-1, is EAGVTQFPSHSVIEKGQTVTLRCDPISGHDNLYWYRRVMGKEIKFLLHFVKESKQDESGMPNNRFLAERTGGTYSTLKVQPAELEDSGVYFCASSYQPNTEAFFGQGTRLTVV.

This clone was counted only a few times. The CDR3 loop is CASSLTGGTDTQYF. The CDR3 region has the DNA TGTGCCAGCAGCTTAACGGGGGGCACAGATACGCAGTATTTT. The gene calls are TRBV7-3 and TRBJ2-3; the D gene could be TRBD1 or TRBD2 (5 bases each). Germline V gene sequence: CDR1 SGHTA, CDR2 FQGTGA. The CDR3 is 14 amino acids. V was clipped by 0 bases and J by 1 base, with 5 bases between them.

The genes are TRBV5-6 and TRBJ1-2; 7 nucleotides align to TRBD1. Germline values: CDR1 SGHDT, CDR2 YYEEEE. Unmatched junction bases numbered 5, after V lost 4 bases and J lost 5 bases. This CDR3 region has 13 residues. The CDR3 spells CASSPDRMYGYTF. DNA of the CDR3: TGTGCCAGCAGCCCGGACAGGATGTATGGCTACACCTTC.

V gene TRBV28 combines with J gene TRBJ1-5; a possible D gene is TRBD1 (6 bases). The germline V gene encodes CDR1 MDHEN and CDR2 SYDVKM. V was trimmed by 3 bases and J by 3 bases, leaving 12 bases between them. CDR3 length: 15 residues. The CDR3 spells CASSFYRVNNQPQHF. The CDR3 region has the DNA TGTGCCAGCAGTTTCTACAGGGTGAACAATCAGCCCCAGCATTTT.

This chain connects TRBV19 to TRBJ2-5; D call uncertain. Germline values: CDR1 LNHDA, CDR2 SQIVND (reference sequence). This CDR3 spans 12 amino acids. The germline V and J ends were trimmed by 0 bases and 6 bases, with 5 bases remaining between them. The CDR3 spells CASSIDKKTQYF. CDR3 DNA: TGTGCCAGTAGTATAGATAAGAAGACCCAGTACTTC.

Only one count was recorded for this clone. The CDR3 nucleotides are TGCGCCAGCAGCCTCCGAGGGGCAGGAGATTTCGAAAAACTGTTTTTT. This translates into CASSLRGAGDFEKLFF. The chain couples TRBV4-3 to TRBJ1-4, with D perhaps matching TRBD1 (5 bases). This CDR3 is 16 amino acids long. V lost 4 bases, J lost 8 bases, and 20 bases lay in between. CDR1 is LGHNA and CDR2 is YSLEER in the germline V gene.

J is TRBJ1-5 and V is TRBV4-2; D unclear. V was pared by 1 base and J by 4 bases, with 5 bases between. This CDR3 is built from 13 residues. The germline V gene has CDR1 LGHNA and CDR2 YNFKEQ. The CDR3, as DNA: TGTGCCAGCAGCCAAGGGGAGAATCAGCCCCAGCATTTT. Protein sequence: CASSQGENQPQHF.

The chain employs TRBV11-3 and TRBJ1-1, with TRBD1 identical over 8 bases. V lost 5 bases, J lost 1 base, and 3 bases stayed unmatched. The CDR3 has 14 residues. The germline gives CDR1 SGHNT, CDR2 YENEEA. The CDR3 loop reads CASSLQGENTEAFF. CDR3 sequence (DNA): TGTGCCAGCAGCCTACAGGGGGAGAACACTGAAGCTTTCTTT. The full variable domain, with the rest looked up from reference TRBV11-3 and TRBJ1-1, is EAGVVQSPRYKIIEKKQPVAFWCNPISGHNTLYWYLQNLGQGPELLIRYENEEAVDDSQLPKDRFSAERLKGVDSTLKIQPAELGDSAVYLCASSLQGENTEAFFGQGTRLTVV.

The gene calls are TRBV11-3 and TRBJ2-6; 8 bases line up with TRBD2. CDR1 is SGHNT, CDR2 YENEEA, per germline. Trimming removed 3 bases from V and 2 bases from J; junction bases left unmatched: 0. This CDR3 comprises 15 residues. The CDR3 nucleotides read TGTGCCAGCAGCTTCGGGGGGGCTGGGGCCAACGTCCTGACTTTC. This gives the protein CASSFGGAGANVLTF.

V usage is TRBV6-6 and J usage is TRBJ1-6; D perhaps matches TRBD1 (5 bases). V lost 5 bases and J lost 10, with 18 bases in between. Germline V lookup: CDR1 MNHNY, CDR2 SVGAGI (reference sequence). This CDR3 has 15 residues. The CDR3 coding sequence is TGTGCCAGCAGTAGGGACGTAAAAGAAGGCTCACCCCTCCACTTT. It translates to CASSRDVKEGSPLHF.

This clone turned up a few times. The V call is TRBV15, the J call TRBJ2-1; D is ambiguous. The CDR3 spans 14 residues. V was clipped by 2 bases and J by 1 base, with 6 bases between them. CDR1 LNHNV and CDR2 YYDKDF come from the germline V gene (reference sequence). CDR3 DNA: TGTGCCACCAGCAGACAACTATCCTACAATGAGCAGTTCTTC. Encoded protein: CATSRQLSYNEQFF.

CDR3 protein: CASSQDVRGTEAFF. The DNA of the CDR3 is TGCGCCAGCAGCCAAGATGTCAGGGGCACTGAAGCTTTCTTT. The chain uses TRBV4-1 and TRBJ1-1; D possibly corresponds to TRBD1 (6 bases). CDR1 and CDR2 from the germline V gene are MGHRA and YSYEKL. This CDR3 has 14 residues. V lost 0 bases to trimming and J lost 4 bases, with 9 bases between them.

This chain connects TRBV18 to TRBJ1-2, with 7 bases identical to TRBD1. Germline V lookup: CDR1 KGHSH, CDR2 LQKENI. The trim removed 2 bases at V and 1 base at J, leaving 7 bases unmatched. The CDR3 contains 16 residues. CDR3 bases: TGTGCCAGCTCACCAGTTCCGGGACAGAATAACTATGGCTACACCTTC. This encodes CASSPVPGQNNYGYTF.

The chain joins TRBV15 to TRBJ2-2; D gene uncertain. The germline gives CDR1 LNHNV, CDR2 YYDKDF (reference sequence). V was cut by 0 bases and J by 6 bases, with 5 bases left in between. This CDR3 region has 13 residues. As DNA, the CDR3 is TGTGCCACCAGCAGAGAAGGGCCCGGGGAGCTGTTTTTT. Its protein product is CATSREGPGELFF.

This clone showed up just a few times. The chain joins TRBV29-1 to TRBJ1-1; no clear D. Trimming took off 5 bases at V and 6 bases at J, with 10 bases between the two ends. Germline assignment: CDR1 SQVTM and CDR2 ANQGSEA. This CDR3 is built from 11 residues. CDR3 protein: CSVQKTAEAFF. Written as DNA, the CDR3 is TGCAGCGTTCAAAAAACAGCTGAAGCTTTCTTT.

The CDR3 protein is CASTLITRPNEQFF. The CDR3 DNA follows: TGTGCCAGCACCCTGATCACACGGCCTAATGAGCAGTTCTTC. This sequence joins TRBV28 and TRBJ2-1; D not resolved. This CDR3 has 14 amino acids. Germline V gene data show CDR1 as MDHEN and CDR2 as SYDVKM. V gave up 7 bases and J gave up 7 bases, with 17 bases separating them. Supplemented by reference TRBV28 and TRBJ2-1, the full variable domain reads DVKVTQSSRYLVKRTGEKVFLECVQDMDHENMFWYRQDPGLGLRLIYFSYDVKMKEKGDIPEGYSVSREKKERFSLILESASTNQTSMYLCASTLITRPNEQFFGPGTRLTVL.

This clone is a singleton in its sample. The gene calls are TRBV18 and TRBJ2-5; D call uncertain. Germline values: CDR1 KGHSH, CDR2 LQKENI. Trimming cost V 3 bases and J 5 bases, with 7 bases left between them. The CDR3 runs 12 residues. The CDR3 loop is CASSPRLETQYF. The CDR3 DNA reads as TGTGCCAGCTCACCGCGGTTGGAGACCCAGTACTTC.